Listed here are 25 T cell receptor beta chains from one sample, sequenced in a study of shared clonotypes between healthy human individuals. The repertoire was sequenced with immunoSEQ multiplex PCR; TCRdb's copy has only in-frame clones and lacks some. The data contain roughly 500,000 clones, approximately 82% of them singletons. The sequencing input was PBMCs. These receptor sequences come from a woman aged 35 to 49 in good health. Some clones in this sample may be carry-over from other donors' samples.

The chain combines TRBV14 with TRBJ2-2; tentatively, D is TRBD1 (6 bases). The germline V gene encodes CDR1 SGHDN and CDR2 FVKESK. The ends were cut back, 6 bases at V and 0 bases at J, with 11 bases in the middle. This CDR3 is built from 15 residues. CDR3 sequence: CASSRTAANTGELFF. For the CDR3, the DNA is TGTGCCAGCAGTAGGACAGCCGCGAACACCGGGGAGCTGTTTTTT.

A single count supports this clone. The V gene is TRBV28, the J gene TRBJ2-7; tentative D call: TRBD2 (5 bases). The V end lost 6 bases, the J end lost 3 bases, and 15 bases lay between the germline ends. Germline CDR1 and CDR2: MDHEN and SYDVKM. The CDR3 has 14 amino acids. The CDR3, as DNA: TGTGCCAGCAGGAGCGGCGGAACCAGCTACGAGCAGTACTTC. Its translation: CASRSGGTSYEQYF.

The sample holds a few counts of this clone. This chain connects TRBV4-3 to TRBJ1-1; D ambiguous. The CDR3 loop spans 12 amino acids. Trimming shortened V by 0 bases and J by 11 bases, and 10 bases separated the two germline ends. The germline V gene encodes CDR1 LGHNA and CDR2 YSLEER. The CDR3 coding sequence is TGCGCCAGCAGCCAAGATACCGGGAGGGCTTTCTTT. This gives the protein CASSQDTGRAFF.

The genes are TRBV7-6 and TRBJ2-5; no clear D. V lost 5 bases to trimming and J lost 1 base, with 14 bases between them. The CDR3 is 15 amino acids. CDR1 and CDR2 (germline): SGHVS, FNYEAQ. In DNA form, the CDR3 reads TGTGCCAGCAGCATAACCCGCCTTCCCCAAGAGACCCAGTACTTC. Translating it yields CASSITRLPQETQYF.

The chain recombines TRBV29-1 with TRBJ2-5; perhaps TRBD1 as D (5 bases). Germline CDR1 is SQVTM and CDR2 is ANQGSEA. The CDR3 is made up of 14 amino acids. V dropped 3 bases and J dropped 2 bases, with 13 bases sitting between them. The DNA of the CDR3 is TGCAGCGTTGACAAAGGCAGGGTTCAAGAGACCCAGTACTTC. It translates to CSVDKGRVQETQYF. Combining the CDR3 with reference TRBV29-1 and TRBJ2-5 gives the whole variable domain SAVISQKPSRDICQRGTSLTIQCQVDSQVTMMFWYRQQPGQSLTLIATANQGSEATYESGFVIDKFPISRPNLTFSTLTVSNMSPEDSSIYLCSVDKGRVQETQYFGPGTRLLVL.

The chain links TRBV21-1 to TRBJ2-1; TRBD2, the table's D call, was not compared with the DNA. TRBV21-1 is a listed pseudogene. CDR3 size: 16 residues. DNA for the CDR3: TGTGCCAGCAGCAAAGTAGACTGGAGCTCCTACAATGAGCAGTTCTTC. Its translation is CASSKVDWSSYNEQFF.

The genes are TRBV5-1 and TRBJ2-7; D gene ambiguous. The CDR3 consists of 13 residues. Trimming removed 2 bases at V and 2 bases at J, with 8 bases between. CDR1 SGHRS and CDR2 YFSETQ come from the germline V gene. The CDR3 sequence: CASSLGSPYEQYF. The CDR3, as DNA: TGCGCCAGCAGCTTAGGCAGCCCCTACGAGCAGTACTTC. Filled out from reference TRBV5-1 and TRBJ2-7, the complete variable domain reads KAGVTQTPRYLIKTRGQQVTLSCSPISGHRSVSWYQQTPGQGLQFLFEYFSETQRNKGNFPGRFSGRQFSNSRSEMNVSTLELGDSALYLCASSLGSPYEQYFGPGTRLTVT.

The chain combines TRBV4-1 with TRBJ2-5; perhaps TRBD2 as D (6 bases). V was clipped by 3 bases and J by 0 bases, with 8 bases between them. The CDR3 has 14 amino acids. CDR1 and CDR2 from the germline V gene are MGHRA and YSYEKL. The CDR3 sequence is CASSQGDYQETQYF. CDR3 coding DNA: TGCGCCAGCAGCCAGGGGGACTACCAAGAGACCCAGTACTTC.

This clone was counted between two and nine times. The CDR3 region is CASSPGSRLEAYGYTF. The CDR3 DNA reads as TGTGCCAGCTCACCAGGGAGTCGGCTCGAGGCCTATGGCTACACCTTC. The chain links TRBV18 to TRBJ1-2, with no clear D. The ends were cut back, 2 bases at V and 4 bases at J, with 17 bases in the middle. Germline CDR1 and CDR2: KGHSH and LQKENI. This CDR3 region has 16 residues.

The chain uses TRBV5-5 and TRBJ1-2; D is possibly TRBD1 (5 bases). Looked up from germline, CDR1 is SGHKS and CDR2 is YYEKEE (reference sequence). Trimming stripped 3 bases from V and 1 base from J, with 13 bases between. The CDR3 consists of 15 residues. The CDR3 sequence: CASSWDGGDNYGYTF. The CDR3 nucleotides are TGTGCCAGCAGCTGGGACGGGGGTGATAACTATGGCTACACCTTC.

CDR3 coding DNA: TGTGCCAGCAGCTCCGGGCGGGCAGGGGGCGCCGATACGCAGTATTTT. Its protein product is CASSSGRAGGADTQYF. V and J are TRBV7-3 and TRBJ2-3, with 8 bases matching TRBD1. The CDR3 covers 16 residues. The junction had 12 bases not matched to a gene; V was cut back by 4 bases and J by 6 bases. CDR1 SGHTA and CDR2 FQGTGA come from the germline V gene.

This sequence joins TRBV27 and TRBJ2-5; 10 bases are shared with TRBD2. The assigned J gene may be wrong: the sequence end matches TRBJ2-7 better. Germline V gene sequence: CDR1 MNHEY, CDR2 SMNVEV (reference sequence). The CDR3 covers 14 residues. The CDR3 here is CASSYLAGDHEQYF. The CDR3 bases are TGTGCCAGCAGTTACCTAGCGGGAGACCACGAGCAGTACTTC.

The genes are TRBV28 and TRBJ2-2, with 7 nucleotides matching TRBD2. The V segment lost 11 bases and the J segment 4 bases; nucleotides outside the gene matches: 7. The germline gives CDR1 MDHEN, CDR2 SYDVKM. This CDR3 is built from 13 residues. This CDR3 reads CALRGSGTGELFF. The CDR3 bases are TGTGCCCTGCGGGGGTCGGGCACCGGGGAGCTGTTTTTT.

The V gene is TRBV25-1, the J gene TRBJ2-3, with 13 bases lining up with TRBD2. This CDR3 has 15 residues. The junction had 3 bases not matched to a gene; V was cut back by 6 bases and J by 3 bases. Germline CDR1 is MGHDK and CDR2 is SYGVNS. DNA of the CDR3: TGTGCCAGCAGCCGACTAGCGGGAGGAACAGATACGCAGTATTTT. It translates to CASSRLAGGTDTQYF.

This clone was seen only once. The rearrangement joins TRBV19 to TRBJ1-1; 9 bases match TRBD1. Germline assignment: CDR1 LNHDA and CDR2 SQIVND (reference sequence). The CDR3 contains 15 residues. V lost 1 base, J lost 3 bases, and 3 bases stayed unmatched. The CDR3 DNA follows: TGTGCCAGTAGTATAGCGGACAGGGGTTACACTGAAGCTTTCTTT. Amino acid sequence: CASSIADRGYTEAFF.

This clone was picked up a small number of times. V usage is TRBV5-1 and J usage is TRBJ1-4, with 9 bases that match TRBD1. The ends lost 3 bases at V and 7 bases at J; junction bases unmatched: 1. Germline CDR1 and CDR2: SGHRS and YFSETQ. The CDR3 sequence is 13 residues long. The CDR3 bases are TGCGCCAGCAGCTGGGACAGGGTTGAAAAACTGTTTTTT. Protein: CASSWDRVEKLFF.

This clone was seen a handful of times. The gene calls are TRBV19 and TRBJ2-7; D remains unclear. CDR3 size: 14 residues. Germline values: CDR1 LNHDA, CDR2 SQIVND (reference sequence). The V end was cut by 3 bases, the J end by 3 bases, with 12 bases between. CDR3 sequence reads: CASSIGAAIYEQYF. CDR3 bases: TGTGCCAGTAGTATCGGAGCAGCAATCTACGAGCAGTACTTC.

The rearrangement uses TRBV14 and TRBJ2-2; 9 nucleotides align to TRBD2. V lost 0 bases, J lost 2 bases, and 4 bases stayed unmatched. The length of the CDR3 is 17 residues. From germline, CDR1 is SGHDN and CDR2 FVKESK. For the CDR3, the DNA is TGTGCCAGCAGCCAAGACGGAGCGGGAGGCAACACCGGGGAGCTGTTTTTT. Protein: CASSQDGAGGNTGELFF.

The J gene is TRBJ2-7, the V gene TRBV4-1, with D possibly being TRBD1 (5 bases). The V end was cut by 4 bases, the J end by 0 bases, with 25 bases between. The CDR3 runs to 19 residues. The germline V gene encodes CDR1 MGHRA and CDR2 YSYEKL. In DNA, the CDR3 is TGCGCCAGCAGCCCTTATGCGACAGCTAGGCAGGGTTCCTCCTACGAGCAGTACTTC. Amino acids: CASSPYATARQGSSYEQYF.

This clone was recorded a few times. The chain is built from TRBV15 and TRBJ1-2, with D uncertain. Germline V lookup: CDR1 LNHNV, CDR2 YYDKDF (reference sequence). This CDR3 contains 13 residues. The V and J ends lost 0 bases and 4 bases respectively, with 6 bases between them. The CDR3 is CATSRDLSYGYTF. The CDR3 DNA is TGTGCCACCAGCAGAGATCTTAGCTATGGCTACACCTTC.

As regards this clone: A far more abundant clone sits one base away, making this likely a read error. The chain recombines TRBV7-2 with TRBJ2-3; possible D gene TRBD2, 7 bases. In germline, CDR1 is SGHTA, CDR2 FQGNSA. V was pared by 5 bases and J by 6 bases, with 21 bases between. This CDR3 contains 16 residues. CDR3 sequence: CASSLGGGSRTDTQYF. The CDR3 DNA reads TGTGCCAGCAGCCTGGGGGGCGGGAGTAGGACGGATACGCAGTATTTT.

V usage is TRBV10-2 and J usage is TRBJ1-2, with a weak D call TRBD1 (6 bases). The CDR3 sequence is 14 residues long. V was pared by 0 bases and J by 6 bases, with 11 bases between. Germline V gene data show CDR1 as WSHSY and CDR2 as SAAADI. CDR3 sequence: CASSESPGEDGYTF. The CDR3, as DNA: TGCGCCAGCAGTGAGTCCCCAGGGGAGGATGGCTACACCTTC.

V gene TRBV12-2 combines with J gene TRBJ1-5; the table's TRBD1 call for D was not verified on the DNA. TRBV12-2 constitutes a pseudogene. There are 14 residues in the CDR3. As DNA, the CDR3 is TGTGCAAGTCGCCAAAACAGATATAATCAGCCCCAGCATTTT. It codes for CASRQNRYNQPQHF.

The chain is built from TRBV27 and TRBJ1-5; D gene uncertain. Between the trimmed V and J ends, which lost 2 bases and 4 bases, there was a span of 9 bases. This CDR3 is built from 14 residues. Germline values: CDR1 MNHEY, CDR2 SMNVEV (reference sequence). The CDR3 loop reads CASSLQGWNQPQHF. The CDR3 coding sequence is TGTGCCAGCAGTTTACAAGGGTGGAATCAGCCCCAGCATTTT.

Written as DNA, the CDR3 is TGTGCCAGTAGTATACCTCTAGCTGCCGGGGAGCTGTTTTTT. The encoded protein is CASSIPLAAGELFF. The chain employs TRBV19 and TRBJ2-2, with a tentative D call TRBD2 (5 bases). With 2 bases removed from V and 6 bases from J, the gap between germline ends came to 10 bases. Germline V CDR1 and CDR2: LNHDA, SQIVND (reference sequence). The CDR3 totals 14 residues.